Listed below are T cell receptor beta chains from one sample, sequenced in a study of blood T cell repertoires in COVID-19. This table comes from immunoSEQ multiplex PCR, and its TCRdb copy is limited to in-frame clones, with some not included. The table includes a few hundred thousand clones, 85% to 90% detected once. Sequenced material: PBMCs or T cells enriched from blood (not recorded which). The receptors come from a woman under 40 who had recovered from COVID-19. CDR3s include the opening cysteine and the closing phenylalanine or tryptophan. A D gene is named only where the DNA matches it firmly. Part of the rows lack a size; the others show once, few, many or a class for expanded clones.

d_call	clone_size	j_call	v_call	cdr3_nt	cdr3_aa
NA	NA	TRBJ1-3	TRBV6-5	TGTGCCAGCAGGATCGACAGTTACTCTGGAAACACCATATATTTT	CASRIDSYSGNTIYF
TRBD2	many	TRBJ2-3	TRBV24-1	TGTGCCACCAGTGATCCGACTAGCGGGGGGGCAGATACGCAGTATTTT	CATSDPTSGGADTQYF
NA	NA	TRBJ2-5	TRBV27	TGTGCCAGCAGTTTTCAGAAAGGAGGTGAGACCCAGTACTTC	CASSFQKGGETQYF
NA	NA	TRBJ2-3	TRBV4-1	TGCGCCAGCAGCCAAGGGACTTTTTGGGCCACAGATACGCAGTATTTT	CASSQGTFWATDTQYF
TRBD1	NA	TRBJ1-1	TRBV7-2	TGTGCCAGCAGCCTAAGGACAGGGGGGCCGATGAACACTGAAGCTTTCTTT	CASSLRTGGPMNTEAFF
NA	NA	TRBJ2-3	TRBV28	TGTGCCAGCAGTTTAACAGCGGTTTCCACAGATACGCAGTATTTT	CASSLTAVSTDTQYF
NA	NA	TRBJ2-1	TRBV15	TGTGCCACCAGCAGTCCGGGGGTTAGCTCCTACAATGAGCAGTTCTTC	CATSSPGVSSYNEQFF
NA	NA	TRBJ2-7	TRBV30	TGTGCCTGGAGCCCGCAGGGCCTCTCCTACGAGCAGTACTTC	CAWSPQGLSYEQYF
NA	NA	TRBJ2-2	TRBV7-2	TGTGCCAGCAGCCCTCTCGGCAGGGCCGGGGAGCTGTTTTTT	CASSPLGRAGELFF
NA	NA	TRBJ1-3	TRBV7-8	TGTGCCAGCAGGTCCGGGACACACCAGTCTGGAAACACCATATATTTT	CASRSGTHQSGNTIYF
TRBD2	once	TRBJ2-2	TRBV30	TGTGCCTGGGGGGAGGGTTTTCATACCCCCGGGGAGCTGTTTTTT	CAWGEGFHTPGELFF
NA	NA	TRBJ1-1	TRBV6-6	TGTGCCAGCAGTTACTCGTTGGGGGGTTTGAACACTGAAGCTTTCTTT	CASSYSLGGLNTEAFF
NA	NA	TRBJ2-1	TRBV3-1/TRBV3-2	TGTGCCAGCAGCCAAATGGGGGGAGCTTACAATGAGCAGTTCTTC	CASSQMGGAYNEQFF
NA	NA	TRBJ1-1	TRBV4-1	TGCGCCAGCAGCCAAGCCACCTGGTCGGGAACAAACACTGAAGCTTTCTTT	CASSQATWSGTNTEAFF
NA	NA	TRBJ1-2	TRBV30	TGTGCCTGGAGTGTACTAGAGGGTGGCGGCTACACCTTC	CAWSVLEGGGYTF
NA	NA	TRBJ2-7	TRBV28	TGTGCCAGCAGTCAACAGGGTCGGACCTACGAGCAGTACTTC	CASSQQGRTYEQYF